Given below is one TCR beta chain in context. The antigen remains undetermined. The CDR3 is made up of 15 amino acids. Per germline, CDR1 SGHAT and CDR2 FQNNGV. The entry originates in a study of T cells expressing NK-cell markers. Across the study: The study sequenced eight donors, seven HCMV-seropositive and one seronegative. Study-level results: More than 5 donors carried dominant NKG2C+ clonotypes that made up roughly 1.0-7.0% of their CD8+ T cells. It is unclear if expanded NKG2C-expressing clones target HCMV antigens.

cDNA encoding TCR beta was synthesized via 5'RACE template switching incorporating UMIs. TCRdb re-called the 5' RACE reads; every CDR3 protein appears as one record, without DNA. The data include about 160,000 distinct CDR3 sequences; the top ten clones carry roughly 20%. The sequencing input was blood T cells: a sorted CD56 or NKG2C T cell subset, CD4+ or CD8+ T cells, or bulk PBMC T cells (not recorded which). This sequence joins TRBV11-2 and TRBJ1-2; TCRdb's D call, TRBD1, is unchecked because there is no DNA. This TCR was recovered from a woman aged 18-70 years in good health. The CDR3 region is CASSSTGGTTYGYTF.